The 21 T cell receptor beta chains presented below share a single source sample, sequenced in a study of blood T cell repertoires in COVID-19. Assay used: immunoSEQ multiplex PCR; TCRdb lists only in-frame clones, some missing. There are approximately 37,000 clones in the sample; about 85% occur only once, and approximately 20% lies in the top ten. Sequencing was performed on peripheral blood. The receptors derive from a middle-aged man in a cohort sampled during active COVID-19.

The genes are TRBV30 and TRBJ2-1; the match to TRBD2 covers 13 bases. CDR1 GTSNPN and CDR2 SVGIG come from the germline V gene (reference sequence). J gave up 1 base and V 4 bases, and 7 bases lay outside the gene matches. The CDR3 length is 17 residues. The CDR3 sequence is CAWTGTSGVRSYNEQFF. The CDR3 DNA follows: TGTGCCTGGACAGGGACTAGCGGGGTTAGATCCTACAATGAGCAGTTCTTC.

Only a few counts were recorded for this clone. V is TRBV25-1 and J is TRBJ1-1, with D tentatively TRBD1 (5 bases). Germline V gene sequence: CDR1 MGHDK, CDR2 SYGVNS. The CDR3 is made up of 14 amino acids. The V gene lost 1 base and the J gene lost 4 bases, with 10 bases spanning the gap. The CDR3, as DNA: TGTGCCAGCAGTGAATCTAGGGGTGCCACTGAAGCTTTCTTT. Protein: CASSESRGATEAFF.

This sequence joins TRBV19 and TRBJ1-1; TRBD1 matches 7 bases. The junction had 2 bases not matched to a gene; V was cut back by 8 bases and J by 5 bases. The CDR3 consists of 11 residues. Germline CDR1 reads LNHDA; CDR2 reads SQIVND (reference sequence). DNA of the CDR3: TGTGCCAGTTACAGGGGAACTGAAGCTTTCTTT. Translated: CASYRGTEAFF.

J is TRBJ1-1 and V is TRBV7-2; weak D call: TRBD1 (6 bases). Germline CDR1 is SGHTA and CDR2 is FQGNSA. Trimming left V 2 bases short and J 4 bases short, with 8 bases between. The CDR3 loop spans 13 amino acids. Written as DNA, the CDR3 is TGTGCCAGCAGCTTAAGCAGGGGCACTGAAGCTTTCTTT. It encodes CASSLSRGTEAFF.

This rearrangement joins TRBV7-9 to TRBJ1-1, with D tentatively TRBD1 (5 bases). Per the germline V gene, CDR1 is SEHNR and CDR2 is FQNEAQ (reference sequence). The V and J ends lost 6 bases and 5 bases respectively, with 19 bases between them. This CDR3 region has 15 residues. CDR3 loop: CASSPAGGRRTEAFF. The CDR3 DNA sequence: TGTGCCAGCAGTCCAGCGGGGGGTAGACGGACTGAAGCTTTCTTT.

The rearrangement joins TRBV6-1 to TRBJ1-5; tentative D call: TRBD1 (5 bases). V lost 3 bases and J 1 base, leaving 19 bases between the germline ends. Germline loops: CDR1 MNHNS, CDR2 SASEGT. The CDR3 totals 18 residues. CDR3 amino acids: CASSDPLKGPPSNQPQHF. The DNA for the CDR3 is TGTGCCAGCAGTGACCCGTTGAAGGGGCCCCCAAGCAATCAGCCCCAGCATTTT.

The rearrangement joins TRBV5-5 to TRBJ2-7, with 10 bases identical to TRBD1. The V gene's germline CDR1 is SGHKS and CDR2 YYEKEE (reference sequence). Trimming removed 3 bases from V and 4 bases from J; junction bases left unmatched: 10. The CDR3 totals 16 residues. As DNA, the CDR3 is TGTGCCAGCAGCTCATACCTGACAGGGGGCACGTACGAGCAGTACGTC. It yields the protein CASSSYLTGGTYEQYV.

V usage is TRBV6-2 or TRBV6-3 and J usage is TRBJ2-7, with 10 nucleotides matching TRBD2. CDR1 is MNHEY, CDR2 SVGEGT, per germline. With V trimmed by 3 bases and J by 7 bases, 9 bases remained unmatched. This CDR3 is built from 15 residues. The CDR3 here is CASSYNSLAGDEQYF. The CDR3 DNA sequence: TGTGCCAGCAGTTATAACTCCCTAGCGGGGGATGAGCAGTACTTC.

V is TRBV12-3 or TRBV12-4 and J is TRBJ2-7; D gene unclear. V was clipped by 6 bases and J by 6 bases, with 9 bases between them. The CDR3 is 11 residues long. The CDR3 protein is CASSHSREQYF. The CDR3 DNA reads as TGTGCCAGCAGCCACAGTCGCGAGCAGTACTTC.

This rearrangement joins TRBV2 to TRBJ1-1; no clear D gene. The CDR3 is 14 residues long. The germline CDR1 and CDR2 sequences are SNHLY and FYNNEI. V shed 3 bases and J shed 0 bases, with 8 bases lying between them. CDR3 in DNA: TGTGCCAGCAGTGATACCCGCGTGAACACTGAAGCTTTCTTT. This gives the protein CASSDTRVNTEAFF.

The gene calls are TRBV10-3 and TRBJ2-1, with D maybe TRBD2 (5 bases). Germline CDR1 ENHRY, CDR2 SYGVKD. Trimming took off 0 bases at V and 9 bases at J, with 12 bases between the two ends. There are 14 residues in the CDR3. The CDR3 sequence: CAISESGLAGEQFF. CDR3 sequence (DNA): TGTGCCATCAGTGAGTCCGGGCTAGCAGGTGAGCAGTTCTTC.

V gene TRBV4-1 combines with J gene TRBJ1-5; tentatively, D is TRBD1 (6 bases). The CDR3 sequence is 15 residues long. Germline V lookup: CDR1 MGHRA, CDR2 YSYEKL. V was clipped by 1 base and J by 5 bases, with 12 bases between them. CDR3 amino acids: CASSQVRAGDQPQHF. CDR3 nucleotides: TGCGCCAGCAGCCAAGTAAGGGCAGGGGATCAGCCCCAGCATTTT.

V gene TRBV11-3 combines with J gene TRBJ2-5, with 8 bases lining up with TRBD2. The CDR3 covers 14 residues. V shed 1 base, J shed 3 bases, and the junction held 1 base outside the gene matches. Germline loops: CDR1 SGHNT, CDR2 YENEEA. The CDR3 nucleotides read TGTGCCAGCAGCTTAGCCGGGAGGGAAGAGACCCAGTACTTC. Residues: CASSLAGREETQYF.

The chain employs TRBV10-1 and TRBJ2-3; a possible D gene is TRBD2 (6 bases). The germline CDR1 and CDR2 sequences are WNHNN and SYGVQD (reference sequence). This CDR3 is 14 amino acids long. Trimming removed 7 bases at V and 3 bases at J, with 14 bases between. CDR3 bases: TGCGCCAGCACCGAGGCTAGCGCGACAGATACGCAGTATTTT. Its protein product is CASTEASATDTQYF.

This chain uses TRBV2 with TRBJ1-4; a weak D match, TRBD1 (6 bases). The CDR3 is 14 residues long. The V end was cut by 1 base, the J end by 6 bases, with 9 bases between. Germline-derived CDR1 and CDR2 are SNHLY and FYNNEI. CDR3 loop: CASSEEDSYEKLFF. CDR3 sequence (DNA): TGTGCCAGCAGTGAAGAGGACAGCTATGAAAAACTGTTTTTT. Drawing the rest from reference TRBV2 and TRBJ1-4, the complete variable domain is EPEVTQTPSHQVTQMGQEVILRCVPISNHLYFYWYRQILGQKVEFLVSFYNNEISEKSEIFDDQFSVERPDGSNFTLKIRSTKLEDSAMYFCASSEEDSYEKLFFGSGTQLSVL.

The V call is TRBV19, the J call TRBJ2-1; D is possibly TRBD2 (5 bases). V shed 5 bases and J shed 10 bases, with 12 bases lying between them. From germline, CDR1 is LNHDA and CDR2 SQIVND (reference sequence). The CDR3 extends over 12 amino acids. CDR3 protein: CASSEPGKEQFF. CDR3 in DNA: TGTGCCAGTAGTGAGCCGGGGAAAGAGCAGTTCTTC.

The chain is built from TRBV5-4 and TRBJ2-1; 7 bases fit TRBD2. This CDR3 contains 15 residues. After removal of 10 bases from V and 0 bases from J, the junction contained 10 bases not matched to a gene. Germline values: CDR1 SGHNT, CDR2 YYREEE (reference sequence). Written as DNA, the CDR3 is TGTGCCGCAGGAAACGGGGGGAGCTCCTACAATGAGCAGTTCTTC. It encodes CAAGNGGSSYNEQFF.

The V and J genes are TRBV5-4 and TRBJ2-1; 10 nucleotides match TRBD2. Germline loops: CDR1 SGHNT, CDR2 YYREEE (reference sequence). With 4 bases clipped from V and 0 bases from J, the junction kept 1 base outside the gene matches. The CDR3 runs to 15 residues. In nucleotides, the CDR3 is TGTGCCAGCAGCCAGCGGGGGGGCTCCTACAATGAGCAGTTCTTC. Translated: CASSQRGGSYNEQFF.

The V gene is TRBV9, the J gene TRBJ2-7; D is perhaps TRBD1 (7 bases). Germline V lookup: CDR1 SGDLS, CDR2 YYNGEE. This CDR3 contains 14 residues. Trimming cost V 4 bases and J 3 bases, with 14 bases left between them. CDR3: CASSPSQGGYEQYF. The CDR3 DNA reads TGTGCCAGCAGCCCGTCGCAGGGGGGCTACGAGCAGTACTTC.

V and J are TRBV2 and TRBJ1-4; TRBD1 might be the D (6 bases). CDR1 and CDR2 (germline): SNHLY, FYNNEI. This CDR3 contains 14 residues. The V end lost 7 bases, the J end lost 7 bases, and 16 bases lay between the germline ends. The CDR3 DNA reads TGTGCCAGCACCCTGGGGGCGATCGGTGAAAAACTGTTTTTT. It translates to CASTLGAIGEKLFF.

The rearrangement joins TRBV27 to TRBJ2-1; perhaps TRBD1 as D (5 bases). The germline V gene has CDR1 MNHEY and CDR2 SMNVEV (reference sequence). Deletions cut 4 bases from V and 12 bases from J, with 10 bases between. The CDR3 loop spans 11 amino acids. The CDR3 region is CASSSETGQFF. DNA of the CDR3: TGTGCCAGCAGTTCAGAAACAGGGCAGTTCTTC.